The clone carrying this T cell receptor (beta chain) was seen only a few times. Its antigen is not identified. The data stem from a study of response to subunit inactivated influenza vaccine. Study outcomes and limitations: Authors suggested seasonal influenza vaccinations each recruit few new T cells.

MiXCR was run by TCRdb on the RT-PCR reads, yielding one entry per CDR3 protein. The sample shows 400,000 to 650,000 distinct CDR3 sequences, more than 7% of them seen only once. This CDR3 is built from 15 residues. Looked up from germline, CDR1 is MNHEY and CDR2 is SMNVEV (reference sequence). J lost 2 bases, V lost 0 bases, and 1 base had no gene match. The V call is TRBV27, the J call TRBJ2-7; 10 positions agree with TRBD1. Sample: PBMCs from blood, taken about 23 months after vaccination. The TCR was taken from a man aged 45 to 70 who received an inactivated influenza vaccine. CDR3 coding DNA: TGTGCCAGCAGTTTATCGGGACAGGGGCCCTACGAGCAGTACTTC. It encodes CASSLSGQGPYEQYF.